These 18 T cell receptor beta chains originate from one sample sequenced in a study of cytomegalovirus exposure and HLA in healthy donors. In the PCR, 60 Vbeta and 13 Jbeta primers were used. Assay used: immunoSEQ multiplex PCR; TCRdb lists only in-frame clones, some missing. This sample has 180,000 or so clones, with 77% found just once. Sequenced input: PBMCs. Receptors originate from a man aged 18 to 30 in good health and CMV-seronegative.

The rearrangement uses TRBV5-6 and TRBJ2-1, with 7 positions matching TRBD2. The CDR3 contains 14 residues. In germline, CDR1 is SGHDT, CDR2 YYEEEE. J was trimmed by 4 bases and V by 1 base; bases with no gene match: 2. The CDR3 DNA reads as TGTGCCAGCAGCTTGTTGCGGGGGTACAATGAGCAGTTCTTC. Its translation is CASSLLRGYNEQFF. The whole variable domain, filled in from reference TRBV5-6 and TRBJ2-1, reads DAGVTQSPTHLIKTRGQQVTLRCSPKSGHDTVSWYQQALGQGPQFIFQYYEEEERQRGNFPDRFSGHQFPNYSSELNVNALLLGDSALYLCASSLLRGYNEQFFGPGTRLTVL.

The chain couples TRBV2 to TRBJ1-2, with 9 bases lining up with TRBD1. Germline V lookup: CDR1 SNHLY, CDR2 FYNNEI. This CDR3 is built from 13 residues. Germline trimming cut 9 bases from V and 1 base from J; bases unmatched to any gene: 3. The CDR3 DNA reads TGTGCCAGAGGGGGACAGGGTAACTATGGCTACACCTTC. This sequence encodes CARGGQGNYGYTF.

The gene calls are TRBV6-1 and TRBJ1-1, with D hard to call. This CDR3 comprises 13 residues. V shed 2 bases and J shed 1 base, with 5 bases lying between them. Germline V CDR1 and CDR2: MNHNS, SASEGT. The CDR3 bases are TGTGCCAGCAGTGAACTAGCGAACACTGAAGCTTTCTTT. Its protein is CASSELANTEAFF.

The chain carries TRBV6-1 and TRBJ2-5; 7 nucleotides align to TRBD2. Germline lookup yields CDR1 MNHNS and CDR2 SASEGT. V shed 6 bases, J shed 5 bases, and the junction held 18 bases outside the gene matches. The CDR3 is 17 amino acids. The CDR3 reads CASSEHGGGLGEETQYF. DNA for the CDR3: TGTGCCAGCAGCGAACATGGGGGAGGGTTGGGAGAGGAGACCCAGTACTTC.

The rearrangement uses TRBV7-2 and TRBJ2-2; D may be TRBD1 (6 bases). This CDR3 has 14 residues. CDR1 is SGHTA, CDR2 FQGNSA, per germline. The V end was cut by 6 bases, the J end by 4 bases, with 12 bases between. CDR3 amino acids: CASRPGHGTGELFF. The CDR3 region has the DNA TGTGCCAGCAGGCCGGGACACGGCACCGGGGAGCTGTTTTTT. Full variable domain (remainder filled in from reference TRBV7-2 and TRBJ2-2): GAGVSQSPSNKVTEKGKDVELRCDPISGHTALYWYRQSLGQGLEFLIYFQGNSAPDKSGLPSDRFSAERTGGSVSTLTIQRTQQEDSAVYLCASRPGHGTGELFFGEGSRLTVL.

CDR3 DNA sequence: TGTGCCAGCAGCTTAGCGGGACAGAAAGCTTTCTTT. Translating it yields CASSLAGQKAFF. The gene calls are TRBV7-2 and TRBJ1-1; TRBD1 agrees at 7 bases. Unmatched junction bases numbered 1, after V lost 0 bases and J lost 9 bases. CDR1 and CDR2 from the germline V gene are SGHTA and FQGNSA. This CDR3 is 12 amino acids long.

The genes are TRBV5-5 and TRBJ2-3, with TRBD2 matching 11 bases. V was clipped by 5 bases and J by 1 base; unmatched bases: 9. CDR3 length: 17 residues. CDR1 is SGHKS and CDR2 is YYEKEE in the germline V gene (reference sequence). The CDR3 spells CASRGVAGGFRTDTQYF. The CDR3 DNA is TGTGCCAGCAGGGGGGTAGCGGGAGGGTTTCGCACAGATACGCAGTATTTT.

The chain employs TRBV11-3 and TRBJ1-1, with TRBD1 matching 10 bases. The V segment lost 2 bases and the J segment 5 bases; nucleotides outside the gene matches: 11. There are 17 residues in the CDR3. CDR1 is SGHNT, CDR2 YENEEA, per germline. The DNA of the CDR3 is TGTGCCAGCAGCTTAAAGGGACAGGGGCTACTCGGGACTGAAGCTTTCTTT. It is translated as CASSLKGQGLLGTEAFF.

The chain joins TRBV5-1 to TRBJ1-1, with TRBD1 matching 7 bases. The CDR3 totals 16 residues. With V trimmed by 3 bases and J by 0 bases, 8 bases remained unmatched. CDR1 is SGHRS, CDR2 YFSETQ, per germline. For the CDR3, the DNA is TGCGCCAGCAGCTACCGGGACAGCTCAATGAACACTGAAGCTTTCTTT. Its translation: CASSYRDSSMNTEAFF.

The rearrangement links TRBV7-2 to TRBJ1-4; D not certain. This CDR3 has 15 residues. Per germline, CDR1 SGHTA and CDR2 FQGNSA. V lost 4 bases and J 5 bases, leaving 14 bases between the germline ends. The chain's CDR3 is CASSSNFRENEKLFF. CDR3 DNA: TGTGCCAGCAGCTCCAACTTTAGAGAGAATGAAAAACTGTTTTTT.

The CDR3 DNA reads TGTGCCAGCACCCGCGACAGGACGAACACTGAAGCTTTCTTT. Translating it yields CASTRDRTNTEAFF. The rearrangement joins TRBV6-1 to TRBJ1-1, with a possible D match to TRBD1 (6 bases). The CDR3 length is 14 residues. The germline gives CDR1 MNHNS, CDR2 SASEGT. The V end was cut by 7 bases, the J end by 1 base, with 13 bases between.

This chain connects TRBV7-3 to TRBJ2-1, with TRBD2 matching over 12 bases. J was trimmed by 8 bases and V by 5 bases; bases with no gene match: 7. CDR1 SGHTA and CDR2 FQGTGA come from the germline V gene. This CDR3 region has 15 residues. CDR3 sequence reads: CASSLLAGGVDEQFF. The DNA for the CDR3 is TGTGCCAGCAGCCTACTAGCGGGAGGAGTAGATGAGCAGTTCTTC. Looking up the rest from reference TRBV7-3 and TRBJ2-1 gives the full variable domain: GAGVSQTPSNKVTEKGKYVELRCDPISGHTALYWYRQSLGQGPEFLIYFQGTGAADDSGLPNDRFFAVRPEGSVSTLKIQRTERGDSAVYLCASSLLAGGVDEQFFGPGTRLTVL.

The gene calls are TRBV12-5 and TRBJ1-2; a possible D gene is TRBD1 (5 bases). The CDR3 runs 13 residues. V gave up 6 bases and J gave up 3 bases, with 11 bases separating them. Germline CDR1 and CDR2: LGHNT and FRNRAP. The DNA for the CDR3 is TGTGCTAGTGGCCGTGACAGCCACTATGGCTACACCTTC. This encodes CASGRDSHYGYTF.

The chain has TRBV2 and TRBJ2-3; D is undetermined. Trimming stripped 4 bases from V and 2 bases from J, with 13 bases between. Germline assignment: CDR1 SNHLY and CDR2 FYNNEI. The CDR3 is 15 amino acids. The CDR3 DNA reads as TGTGCCAGCAGTGCTTCTAGGTCCCCCACAGATACGCAGTATTTT. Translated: CASSASRSPTDTQYF.

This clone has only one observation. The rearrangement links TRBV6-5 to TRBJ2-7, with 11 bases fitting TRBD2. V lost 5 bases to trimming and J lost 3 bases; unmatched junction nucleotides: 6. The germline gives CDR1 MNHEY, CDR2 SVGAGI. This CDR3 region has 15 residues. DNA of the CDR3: TGTGCCAGCAGTCTAACTAGCGGGGGTTACTACGAGCAGTACTTC. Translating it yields CASSLTSGGYYEQYF.

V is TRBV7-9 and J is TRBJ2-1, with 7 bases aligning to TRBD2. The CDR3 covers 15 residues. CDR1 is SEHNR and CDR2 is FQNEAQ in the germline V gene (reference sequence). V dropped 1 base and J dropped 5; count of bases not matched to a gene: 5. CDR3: CASSLGAGSHNEQFF. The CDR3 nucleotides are TGTGCCAGCAGCTTAGGAGCGGGGAGCCACAATGAGCAGTTCTTC.

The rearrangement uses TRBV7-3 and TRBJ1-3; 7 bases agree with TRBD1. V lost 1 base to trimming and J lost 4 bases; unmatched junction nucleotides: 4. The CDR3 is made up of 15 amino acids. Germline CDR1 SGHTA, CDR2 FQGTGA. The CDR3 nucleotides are TGTGCCAGCAGCTTAAGAGGGGGCGGAGGAAACACCATATATTTT. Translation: CASSLRGGGGNTIYF.

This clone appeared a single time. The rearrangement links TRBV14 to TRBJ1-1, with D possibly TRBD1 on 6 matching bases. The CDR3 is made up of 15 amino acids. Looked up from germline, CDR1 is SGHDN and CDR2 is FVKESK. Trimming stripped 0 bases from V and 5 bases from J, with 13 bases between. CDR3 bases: TGTGCCAGCAGCCAAGATTTTACGAGGGGGACTGAAGCTTTCTTT. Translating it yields CASSQDFTRGTEAFF.